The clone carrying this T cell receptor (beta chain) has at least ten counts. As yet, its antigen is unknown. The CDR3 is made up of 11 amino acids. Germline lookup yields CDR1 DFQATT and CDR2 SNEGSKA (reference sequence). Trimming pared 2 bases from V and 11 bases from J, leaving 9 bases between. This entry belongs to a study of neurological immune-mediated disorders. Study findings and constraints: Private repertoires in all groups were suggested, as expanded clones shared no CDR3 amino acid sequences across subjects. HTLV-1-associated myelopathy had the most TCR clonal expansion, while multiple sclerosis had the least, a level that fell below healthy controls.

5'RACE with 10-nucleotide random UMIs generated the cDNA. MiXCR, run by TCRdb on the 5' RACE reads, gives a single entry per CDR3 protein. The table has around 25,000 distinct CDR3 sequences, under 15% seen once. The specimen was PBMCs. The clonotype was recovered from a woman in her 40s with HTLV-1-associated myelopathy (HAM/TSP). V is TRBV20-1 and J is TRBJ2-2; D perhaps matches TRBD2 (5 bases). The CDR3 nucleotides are TGCAGTGCTAGACTTCGGGGAGAGCTGTTTTTT. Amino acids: CSARLRGELFF.